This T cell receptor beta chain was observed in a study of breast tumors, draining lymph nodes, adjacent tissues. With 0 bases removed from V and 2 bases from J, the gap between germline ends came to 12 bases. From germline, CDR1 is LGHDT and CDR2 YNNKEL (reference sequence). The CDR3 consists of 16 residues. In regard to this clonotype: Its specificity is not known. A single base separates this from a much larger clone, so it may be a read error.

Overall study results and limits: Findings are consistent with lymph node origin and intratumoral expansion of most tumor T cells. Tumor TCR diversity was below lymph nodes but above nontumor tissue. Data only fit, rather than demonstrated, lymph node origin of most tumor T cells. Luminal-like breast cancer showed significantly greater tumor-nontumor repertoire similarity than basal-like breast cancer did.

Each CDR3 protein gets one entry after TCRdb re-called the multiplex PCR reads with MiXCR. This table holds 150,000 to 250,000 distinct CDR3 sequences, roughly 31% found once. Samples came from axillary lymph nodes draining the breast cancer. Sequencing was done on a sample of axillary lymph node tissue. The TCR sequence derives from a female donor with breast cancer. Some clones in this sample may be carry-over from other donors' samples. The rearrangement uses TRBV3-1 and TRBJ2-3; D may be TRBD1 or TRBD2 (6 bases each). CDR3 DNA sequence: TGTGCCAGCAGCCAAGATGAAGGGGGGCACACAGATACGCAGTATTTT. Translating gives CASSQDEGGHTDTQYF.